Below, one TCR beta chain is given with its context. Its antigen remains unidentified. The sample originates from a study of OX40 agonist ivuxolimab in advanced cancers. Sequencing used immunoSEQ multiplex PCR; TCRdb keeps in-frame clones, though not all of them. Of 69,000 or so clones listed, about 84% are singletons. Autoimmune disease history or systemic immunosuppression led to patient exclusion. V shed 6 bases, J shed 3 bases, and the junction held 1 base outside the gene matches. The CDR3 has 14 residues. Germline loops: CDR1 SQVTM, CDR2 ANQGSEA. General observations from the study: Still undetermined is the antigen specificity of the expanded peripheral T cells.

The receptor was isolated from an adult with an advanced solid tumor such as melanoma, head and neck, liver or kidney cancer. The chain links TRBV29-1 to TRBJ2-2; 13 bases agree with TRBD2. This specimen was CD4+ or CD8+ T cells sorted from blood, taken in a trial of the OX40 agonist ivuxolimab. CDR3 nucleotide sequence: TGCAGCGTAGGACTAGCGGGAGACACCGGGGAGCTGTTTTTT. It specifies CSVGLAGDTGELFF.